What follows are 21 T cell receptor beta chains derived from one specimen sequenced in a study of blood T cells in healthy people across ages. Then a second PCR, running about 6 to 12 cycles, was carried out with a sample-barcoded 5' primer and a J-beta primer mix. TCRdb reanalysed the 5' RACE reads using MiXCR and keeps one entry per CDR3 protein. The table includes more than 650,000 distinct CDR3 sequences, 22% detected once. Input material: blood. These receptors were taken from a man between 65 and 85 years old in good health.

The V gene is TRBV30, the J gene TRBJ2-1; TRBD2 agrees at 10 bases. This CDR3 has 16 residues. Germline-derived CDR1 and CDR2 are GTSNPN and SVGIG (reference sequence). The V and J ends lost 4 bases and 8 bases, in that order; junction bases with no gene match: 14. The CDR3 protein is CAWTDLAGALGDEQFF. The CDR3 DNA reads as TGTGCCTGGACCGACCTAGCGGGAGCCCTCGGGGATGAGCAGTTCTTC.

The J gene is TRBJ1-5, the V gene TRBV18, with 8 bases aligning to TRBD1. The V and J ends lost 1 base and 4 bases, in that order; junction bases with no gene match: 6. This CDR3 region has 16 residues. Germline values: CDR1 KGHSH, CDR2 LQKENI. CDR3 bases: TGTGCCAGCTCACCACGGGGGGGACAGGTTAATCAGCCCCAGCATTTT. Translation: CASSPRGGQVNQPQHF.

The chain couples TRBV3-1 to TRBJ1-1; perhaps TRBD1 as D (5 bases). The CDR3 loop spans 16 amino acids. V was pared by 1 base and J by 2 bases, with 14 bases between. CDR1 and CDR2 from the germline V gene are LGHDT and YNNKEL (reference sequence). The CDR3 protein is CASSQGPMTANTEAFF. CDR3 in DNA: TGTGCCAGCAGCCAAGGCCCCATGACAGCTAACACTGAAGCTTTCTTT.

This clonotype has a handful of counts. The chain links TRBV28 to TRBJ2-1; 10 nucleotides align to TRBD2. The closer fit of TRBJ2-7 to the DNA end suggests the J call may be wrong. From germline, CDR1 is MDHEN and CDR2 SYDVKM. This CDR3 is built from 15 residues. CDR3 sequence (DNA): TGTGCCAGCAAAACGGGACTAGCGCACTCCTACGAGCAGTACTTC. Encoded protein: CASKTGLAHSYEQYF.

The rearrangement uses TRBV6-5 and TRBJ1-1; D might be TRBD1 (6 bases). Trimming took 6 bases from V and 4 from J, leaving 12 bases between them. CDR3 size: 13 residues. CDR1 is MNHEY and CDR2 is SVGAGI in the germline V gene. CDR3: CASRETGSTEAFF. CDR3 coding DNA: TGTGCCAGCAGGGAGACAGGATCCACTGAAGCTTTCTTT.

The genes are TRBV29-1 and TRBJ2-7; no clear D gene. This CDR3 is 12 amino acids long. From germline, CDR1 is SQVTM and CDR2 ANQGSEA. Trimming took 3 bases from V and 2 from J, leaving 8 bases between them. In DNA form, the CDR3 reads TGCAGCGTTGACGGATGCGCCTACGAGCAGTACGTC. Its protein product is CSVDGCAYEQYV.

This clonotype has more than one count but fewer than ten. The chain recombines TRBV6-6 with TRBJ2-3; 10 nucleotides align to TRBD2. V lost 7 bases to trimming and J lost 6 bases; unmatched junction nucleotides: 4. From germline, CDR1 is MNHNY and CDR2 SVGAGI (reference sequence). CDR3 size: 13 residues. DNA for the CDR3: TGTGCCAGCACTAGCGGGAGTCGGGATACGCAGTATTTT. Encoded protein: CASTSGSRDTQYF.

The chain carries TRBV20-1 and TRBJ1-4; 8 bases match TRBD1. The CDR3 totals 15 residues. V gave up 6 bases and J gave up 7 bases; unmatched junction bases: 13. The V gene's germline CDR1 is DFQATT and CDR2 SNEGSKA (reference sequence). This CDR3 reads CSAPGQGRLSEKLFF. CDR3 in DNA: TGCAGTGCCCCCGGACAGGGTCGTCTCTCTGAAAAACTGTTTTTT.

The rearrangement uses TRBV6-2 or TRBV6-3 and TRBJ1-2, with D possibly matching TRBD1 (6 bases). Trimming pared 7 bases from V and 5 bases from J, leaving 17 bases between. The V gene's germline CDR1 is MNHEY and CDR2 SVGEGT. The length of the CDR3 is 14 residues. This CDR3 reads CASTRDNSGYGYTF. The CDR3 DNA follows: TGTGCCAGCACCCGGGACAATTCTGGATATGGCTACACCTTC.

Many counts were recorded for this clonotype. V gene TRBV7-9 combines with J gene TRBJ2-7; 7 bases map to TRBD1. The CDR3 contains 15 residues. The V and J ends lost 5 bases and 0 bases, in that order; junction bases with no gene match: 7. CDR1 SEHNR and CDR2 FQNEAQ come from the germline V gene (reference sequence). In DNA, the CDR3 is TGTGCCAGCAGCCGTCAGGGACAGTACTCCTACGAGCAGTACTTC. It is translated as CASSRQGQYSYEQYF.

This clonotype was detected ten times or more. This chain links TRBV18 with TRBJ1-2, with 7 positions matching TRBD1. V lost 2 bases and J lost 5; bases outside the gene matches: 2. The germline V gene encodes CDR1 KGHSH and CDR2 LQKENI. The CDR3 runs to 13 residues. DNA for the CDR3: TGTGCCAGCTCACCAGGGACAGAATATGGCTACACCTTC. Amino acids: CASSPGTEYGYTF.

The CDR3 DNA reads TGTGCCAGCAGCGCCGGGACAGGGGGCGTACACTATGGCTACACCTTC. Its translation is CASSAGTGGVHYGYTF. V gene TRBV5-5 combines with J gene TRBJ1-2, with TRBD1 identical over 12 bases. With 4 bases clipped from V and 3 bases from J, the junction kept 7 bases outside the gene matches. From germline, CDR1 is SGHKS and CDR2 YYEKEE (reference sequence). The CDR3 is 16 amino acids.

This clonotype was seen a handful of times. This sequence joins TRBV20-1 and TRBJ2-1; D is unresolved. V lost 2 bases and J 0 bases, leaving 14 bases between the germline ends. Germline V gene sequence: CDR1 DFQATT, CDR2 SNEGSKA (reference sequence). The CDR3 sequence is 16 residues long. CDR3 nucleotide sequence: TGCAGTGCTAGACCCCCTGGCGGCAACTCCTACAATGAGCAGTTCTTC. As protein: CSARPPGGNSYNEQFF.

This clonotype was detected a few times. J is TRBJ2-3 and V is TRBV20-1; D unresolved. CDR3 length: 13 amino acids. V was shortened by 3 bases and J by 2 bases, with 9 bases between the two germline ends. Germline lookup yields CDR1 DFQATT and CDR2 SNEGSKA (reference sequence). CDR3 residues: CSARSLFTDTQYF. CDR3 DNA: TGCAGTGCTAGGTCACTTTTCACAGATACGCAGTATTTT.

This clonotype was detected only once. J is TRBJ2-5 and V is TRBV11-3, with 10 positions matching TRBD2. The J call is in doubt because the DNA end fits TRBJ2-1 better. The CDR3 runs to 17 residues. Per germline, CDR1 SGHNT and CDR2 YENEEA. This chain's CDR3 is CASSRRPIGLAANEQFF. CDR3 nucleotides: TGTGCCAGCAGCCGGCGCCCTATTGGACTAGCGGCAAATGAGCAGTTCTTC.

The V gene is TRBV5-1, the J gene TRBJ2-7; TRBD1 matches 10 bases. The germline V gene has CDR1 SGHRS and CDR2 YFSETQ. After removal of 4 bases from V and 2 bases from J, the junction contained 6 bases not matched to a gene. This CDR3 is 15 amino acids long. DNA for the CDR3: TGCGCCAGCAGCGAGGGACAGGGGTTGCCCTACGAGCAGTACTTC. It yields the protein CASSEGQGLPYEQYF.

This clonotype has just a few counts. The rearrangement links TRBV12-3 or TRBV12-4 to TRBJ2-5; the D gene is possibly TRBD2 (6 bases). The DNA end is a closer match to TRBJ2-1, so the J assignment may be wrong. CDR3 length equals 13 residues. The DNA for the CDR3 is TGTGCCAGCAGGTGGGGGGAGCGTGGTGAGCAGTTCTTC. This translates into CASRWGERGEQFF.

This clonotype appeared a single time. Written as DNA, the CDR3 is TGTGCCACCAGCCAGGAGAGCAGGGGGACAGATACGCAGTATTTT. This translates into CATSQESRGTDTQYF. J is TRBJ2-3 and V is TRBV15, with 7 bases fitting TRBD1. The CDR3 has 15 residues. Germline loops: CDR1 LNHNV, CDR2 YYDKDF (reference sequence). Trimming removed 5 bases from V and 3 bases from J; junction bases left unmatched: 8.

This clonotype occurred a few times. This chain joins TRBV10-3 and TRBJ1-2; no clear D. Germline assignment: CDR1 ENHRY and CDR2 SYGVKD. This CDR3 comprises 14 residues. The V and J ends lost 2 bases and 7 bases respectively, with 14 bases between them. CDR3 DNA sequence: TGTGCCATCAGTGAGGATGGAGGACGCGCTGGCTACACCTTC. Its translation is CAISEDGGRAGYTF.

This clonotype was seen a handful of times. The chain joins TRBV28 to TRBJ1-5; 7 nucleotides match TRBD1. CDR1 and CDR2 from the germline V gene are MDHEN and SYDVKM. V shed 4 bases, J shed 2 bases, and the junction held 8 bases outside the gene matches. The CDR3 is made up of 16 amino acids. Here the CDR3 DNA reads TGTGCCAGCAGTTCCCCGCGACAGGGAGGCAATCAGCCCCAGCATTTT. Translated: CASSSPRQGGNQPQHF.

The J gene is TRBJ1-2, the V gene TRBV6-6; TRBD1 is a possible D gene (6 bases). Trimming pared 4 bases from V and 4 bases from J, leaving 13 bases between. Per the germline V gene, CDR1 is MNHNY and CDR2 is SVGAGI (reference sequence). This CDR3 is built from 14 residues. This chain's CDR3 is CASSFTRGAYGYTF. The CDR3 bases are TGTGCCAGCAGTTTCACCAGGGGAGCCTATGGCTACACCTTC.